These 3 T cell receptor beta chains originate from one sample sequenced in a study of regulatory T cells in long-lasting Graves disease. Construction of TCR beta libraries relied on iRepertoire HTBI primers and on Arm-PCR targeting CDR3 regions. TCRdb processed the multiplex PCR reads anew with MiXCR; each CDR3 protein has one entry. The sample records some 440,000 distinct CDR3 sequences, more than 20% being singletons. Time point denoted: persistent/refractory GD, antithyroid drugs over 5 years with positive TRAb. RNA extracted from PBMCs served as the sequencing template. Sequencing was performed on peripheral blood mononuclear cells (PBMCs), taken when the disease was refractory, from a patient treated with antithyroid drugs. The receptors were sampled from a female donor with Graves disease.

Concerning this clonotype: This sequence may be a read error, since a much larger clone differs from it by one base. The chain has TRBV27 and TRBJ1-2, with D possibly TRBD1 on 5 matching bases. The CDR3 totals 16 residues. Germline loops: CDR1 MNHEY, CDR2 SMNVEV (reference sequence). CDR3 bases: TGTGCCAACAGTCCGTCCTATCCTCGGGACGTCTATGGCTACACCTTC. It translates to CANSPSYPRDVYGYTF.

This chain connects TRBV30 to TRBJ2-7; the D gene is possibly TRBD1 (6 bases). Between the trimmed V and J ends, which lost 1 base and 2 bases, there was a span of 12 bases. The CDR3 spans 14 residues. Germline CDR1 GTSNPN, CDR2 SVGIG (reference sequence). In DNA, the CDR3 is TGTGCCTGGAGTGCCGTAACAGGGACCTACGAGCAGTACTTC. Protein product: CAWSAVTGTYEQYF.

This clonotype was recorded many times. J is TRBJ2-7 and V is TRBV24-1, with 8 nucleotides matching TRBD1. The CDR3 has 16 residues. Germline-derived CDR1 and CDR2 are KGHDR and SFDVKD. V lost 4 bases and J lost 2; bases outside the gene matches: 9. The CDR3 DNA is TGTGCCACCAGTGACCCGGACAGGGCTTACCCCTACGAGCAGTACTTC. Translation: CATSDPDRAYPYEQYF.